A selection of T cell receptor delta chains follows, all from one sample in a study of gamma-delta T cells after stem cell transplantation. TCRdb reran clone calling via CATT on the RT-PCR reads. The table has about 2,500 delta-chain clones, around a fifth seen once. The sequenced sample was gamma-delta T cells. Receptors originate from a human donor. It is not recorded whose cells these are; they may come from a transplant donor. CDR3s include the opening cysteine and the closing phenylalanine or tryptophan.

TRDJ1,TRDV3,CASHVLRRGYGDKLIF
TRDJ3,TRDV2,CACDTVGIRVTLDTRQMFF
TRDJ3,TRDV2,CACDLTGSSWDTRQMFF
TRDJ1,TRAV29/DV5,CAATVPYWGIRKPIPSTDKLIF
TRDJ3,TRDV1,CALGECGTSSGGPAPWDTRQMFF
TRDJ1,TRAV29/DV5,CAARFGGTYTDKLIF
TRDJ3,TRDV1,CALGELGAHRGTSSWDTRQMFF
TRDJ1,TRDV2,CACDNWGIRPDKLIF
TRDJ1,TRDV1,CALGELREGSTDKLIF
TRDJ3,TRDV2,CACDLGSYWDTRQIFF
TRDJ1,TRAV29/DV5,CAALKYTDKLIF
TRDJ2,TRDV1,CALGERYGGTPTGDPLTAHLFF
TRDJ1,TRDV2,CACDPILGDKGLIF
TRDJ1,TRDV3,CAFALGLPPYWKPQYTDKLIF
TRDJ1,TRDV1,CALGDVGAMRTDKLIF
TRDJ1,TRDV2,CACDTRGGTDKLIF
TRDJ3,TRDV2,CACDTVGALSWDTRQMFF
TRDJ3,TRDV1,CALGEGPFLLGAQRGSSWDTRQMFF
TRDJ3,TRDV2,CACDPALMRATHSFYTRQMFF
TRDJ1,TRDV1,CALGEPRSPRINFGDKLIF
TRDJ3,TRDV2,CACDGPTDWGIPSSWDTRQMFF
TRDJ3,TRDV2,CACDRVLGALSWDTRQMFF
TRDJ1,TRDV1,CALGSDTGATGYTDKLIF
TRDJ1,TRAV29/DV5,CAASCLRPYTGGYETDDKLIF
TRDJ3,TRDV2,CACDSFLGDTSWDTRQMFF
TRDJ1,TRAV29/DV5,CAASPSARTGGYWGDKLIF